The 26 T cell receptor beta chains below come from one sample, sequenced in a study of OX40 agonist ivuxolimab in advanced cancers. Sequencing was performed with immunoSEQ multiplex PCR; in TCRdb, only in-frame clones are kept and a portion is missing. The data show 35,000 or so clones, with about 84% seen just once and less than 20% held by the top ten. This specimen consisted of CD4+ or CD8+ T cells sorted from blood, obtained in a trial of the OX40 agonist ivuxolimab. These receptors were obtained from an adult with an advanced solid tumor such as melanoma, head and neck, liver or kidney cancer.

In this sample, this clone turned up once. The chain carries TRBV27 and TRBJ2-1; 10 bases are shared with TRBD2. Germline values: CDR1 MNHEY, CDR2 SMNVEV (reference sequence). Unmatched junction bases numbered 6, after V lost 6 bases and J lost 4 bases. The CDR3 extends over 15 amino acids. The CDR3 here is CASRPLAGSYNEQFF. The CDR3, as DNA: TGTGCCAGCAGACCACTAGCGGGGTCGTACAATGAGCAGTTCTTC.

The V and J genes are TRBV6-5 and TRBJ2-7; the D is unclear. This CDR3 is 14 amino acids long. Trimming cost V 3 bases and J 2 bases, with 11 bases left between them. Germline V gives CDR1 MNHEY, CDR2 SVGAGI. This chain's CDR3 is CASSYNRPPYEQYF. DNA for the CDR3: TGTGCCAGCAGTTATAACCGTCCCCCCTACGAGCAGTACTTC.

The rearrangement joins TRBV7-6 to TRBJ1-4, with unresolved D. Germline loops: CDR1 SGHVS, CDR2 FNYEAQ. Trimming took 5 bases from V and 0 from J, leaving 13 bases between them. CDR3 length: 16 amino acids. The CDR3 spells CASSRGRPATNEKLFF. DNA for the CDR3: TGTGCCAGCAGCCGAGGCCGCCCAGCAACTAATGAAAAACTGTTTTTT.

The chain employs TRBV19 and TRBJ2-1; TRBD2 matches 8 bases. Trimming took 5 bases from V and 7 from J; bases not matched to a gene: 10. The CDR3 sequence is 15 residues long. CDR1 is LNHDA, CDR2 SQIVND, per germline (reference sequence). CDR3 nucleotides: TGTGCCAGTAGTCCCGGACTAGCTCCCCTAAATGAGCAGTTCTTC. This sequence encodes CASSPGLAPLNEQFF.

This clone counts as medium-sized. This rearrangement joins TRBV25-1 to TRBJ2-7; D is unclear. The V gene's germline CDR1 is MGHDK and CDR2 SYGVNS. The CDR3 is 13 amino acids. V lost 7 bases, J lost 7 bases, and 17 bases lay in between. CDR3 sequence: CASKPDGQKEQYF. The CDR3 nucleotides read TGTGCCAGCAAGCCTGACGGTCAAAAGGAGCAGTACTTC.

This chain links TRBV2 with TRBJ2-7; perhaps TRBD2 as D (5 bases). This CDR3 is built from 12 residues. Trimming stripped 8 bases from V and 7 bases from J, with 15 bases between. CDR1 SNHLY and CDR2 FYNNEI come from the germline V gene. Written as DNA, the CDR3 is TGTGCCAGCGAGCACTCGGGATTTGAGCAGTACTTC. The encoded protein is CASEHSGFEQYF.

The chain links TRBV27 to TRBJ2-1; D ambiguous. Trimming took off 8 bases at V and 0 bases at J, with 11 bases between the two ends. The CDR3 consists of 14 residues. Per the germline V gene, CDR1 is MNHEY and CDR2 is SMNVEV (reference sequence). CDR3 in amino acids: CASLGYSSYNEQFF. CDR3 DNA: TGTGCCAGCCTGGGGTATAGCTCCTACAATGAGCAGTTCTTC.

The chain couples TRBV28 to TRBJ2-3; unclear D gene. Germline values: CDR1 MDHEN, CDR2 SYDVKM. V was trimmed by 6 bases and J by 0 bases, leaving 13 bases between them. This CDR3 spans 15 amino acids. The CDR3 DNA reads as TGTGCCAGCAGCCCCGACACTCATAGCACAGATACGCAGTATTTT. Amino acid sequence: CASSPDTHSTDTQYF. The entire variable domain, with the rest obtained from reference TRBV28 and TRBJ2-3, is as follows: DVKVTQSSRYLVKRTGEKVFLECVQDMDHENMFWYRQDPGLGLRLIYFSYDVKMKEKGDIPEGYSVSREKKERFSLILESASTNQTSMYLCASSPDTHSTDTQYFGPGTRLTVL.

V and J are TRBV5-5 and TRBJ2-1; 9 bases are a match to TRBD1. The germline V gene encodes CDR1 SGHKS and CDR2 YYEKEE (reference sequence). CDR3 size: 15 residues. V shed 3 bases and J 9 bases; nucleotides not matched to a gene: 10. CDR3 nucleotides: TGTGCCAGCAGCTGGGACTTAGGGACAGGGACTGAGCAGTTCTTC. It is translated as CASSWDLGTGTEQFF.

The chain recombines TRBV7-6 with TRBJ2-7; no reliable D call. V gave up 5 bases and J gave up 0 bases, with 11 bases separating them. Germline V gives CDR1 SGHVS, CDR2 FNYEAQ. This CDR3 spans 14 amino acids. CDR3 DNA sequence: TGTGCCAGCAGCCGGTTAGGTGGCTCCTACGAGCAGTACTTC. Encoded protein: CASSRLGGSYEQYF.

DNA of the CDR3: TGTGCCAGCAGCGAGCCCACAGGGAATAGCGGCAATGAGCAGTTCTTC. It specifies CASSEPTGNSGNEQFF. The V gene is TRBV5-6, the J gene TRBJ2-1; D is possibly TRBD1 or TRBD2 (6 bases each). V gave up 4 bases and J gave up 6 bases, with 20 bases separating them. The CDR3 consists of 16 residues. The germline CDR1 and CDR2 sequences are SGHDT and YYEEEE.

The count of this clone is one. This chain connects TRBV5-4 to TRBJ1-2, with a possible D match to TRBD1 (5 bases). The germline V and J ends were trimmed by 4 bases and 8 bases, with 15 bases remaining between them. This CDR3 is built from 13 residues. Looked up from germline, CDR1 is SGHNT and CDR2 is YYREEE (reference sequence). The CDR3 region has the DNA TGTGCCAGCAGCCGACAGCTTACAGAGGGCTACACCTTC. Translated, it gives CASSRQLTEGYTF.

The chain combines TRBV6-6 with TRBJ2-5, with a weak D call TRBD1 (6 bases). In germline, CDR1 is MNHNY, CDR2 SVGAGI (reference sequence). The CDR3 contains 13 residues. The CDR3: CATDQGLQETQYF. CDR3 nucleotides: TGTGCTACGGACCAGGGGCTCCAAGAGACCCAGTACTTC.

The chain is built from TRBV2 and TRBJ1-5; D perhaps matches TRBD1 (5 bases). In germline, CDR1 is SNHLY, CDR2 FYNNEI. The CDR3 spans 17 residues. V lost 4 bases to trimming and J lost 0 bases, with 16 bases between them. CDR3 region: CASSALGDRYSNQPQHF. Written as DNA, the CDR3 is TGTGCCAGCAGTGCCCTTGGTGACAGATATAGCAATCAGCCCCAGCATTTT.

The rearrangement links TRBV5-1 to TRBJ2-5, with TRBD2 identical over 13 bases. Per germline, CDR1 SGHRS and CDR2 YFSETQ. Losses at the gene ends were 5 bases for V and 1 base for J; bases not matched to a gene: 14. This CDR3 comprises 19 residues. CDR3 bases: TGCGCCAGCAGTAAGATGCCCCCGGGACTAGCGGGGATCCAAGAGACCCAGTACTTC. It codes for CASSKMPPGLAGIQETQYF.

A note on this clone: A single base separates this from a much larger clone, so it may be a read error. Other DNA sequences within the sample encode an identical CDR3. This chain connects TRBV27 to TRBJ2-7, with TRBD2 matching over 9 bases. The CDR3 covers 16 residues. The germline gives CDR1 MNHEY, CDR2 SMNVEV (reference sequence). The CDR3: CASRNSWTSVGYEQYF. The CDR3 DNA reads TGTGCCAGCAGGAACTCCTGGACTAGCGTTGGGTACGAGCAATACTTC.

J is TRBJ2-7 and V is TRBV13; the D gene is possibly TRBD1 (6 bases). V was cut by 1 base and J by 2 bases, with 15 bases left in between. Germline values: CDR1 PRHDT, CDR2 FYEKMQ (reference sequence). CDR3 length: 16 residues. CDR3 amino acids: CASSLEGPGDTYEQYF. The DNA of the CDR3 is TGTGCCAGCAGCTTAGAAGGGCCAGGGGACACCTACGAGCAGTACTTC.

The chain carries TRBV7-3 and TRBJ2-7; TRBD1 or TRBD2 may be the D gene (5 bases each). The V gene lost 3 bases and the J gene lost 5 bases, with 11 bases spanning the gap. Germline CDR1 reads SGHTA; CDR2 reads FQGTGA. The CDR3 contains 13 residues. The CDR3 loop reads CASSLGVGDEQYF. CDR3 DNA: TGTGCCAGCAGCTTGGGGGTAGGGGACGAGCAGTACTTC.

CDR3 DNA sequence: TGTGCCAGCAGCTTAGCGGAGCAGTACTCCTACAATGAGCAGTTCTTC. Its protein is CASSLAEQYSYNEQFF. The rearrangement joins TRBV7-9 to TRBJ2-1; no firm D call. Trimming stripped 0 bases from V and 0 bases from J, with 9 bases between. The CDR3 covers 16 residues. Germline loops: CDR1 SEHNR, CDR2 FQNEAQ (reference sequence).

The CDR3: CASSSPWGRQETQYF. Here the CDR3 DNA reads TGTGCCAGCAGCTCCCCGTGGGGGCGCCAAGAGACCCAGTACTTC. The chain links TRBV11-2 to TRBJ2-5, with D perhaps matching TRBD1 (6 bases). CDR1 is SGHAT and CDR2 is FQNNGV in the germline V gene. This CDR3 has 15 residues. The germline V and J ends were trimmed by 4 bases and 1 base, with 13 bases remaining between them.

The chain carries TRBV6-5 and TRBJ2-1; D is unclear. Trimming cost V 4 bases and J 7 bases, with 11 bases left between them. CDR3 length equals 13 residues. Germline loops: CDR1 MNHEY, CDR2 SVGAGI. Written as DNA, the CDR3 is TGTGCCAGCAGTTTGACCATGGGGAATGAGCAGTTCTTC. As protein: CASSLTMGNEQFF.

The gene calls are TRBV7-9 and TRBJ2-3; a possible D gene is TRBD1 (7 bases). The CDR3 spans 16 residues. Germline lookup yields CDR1 SEHNR and CDR2 FQNEAQ (reference sequence). V was cut by 5 bases and J by 2 bases, with 17 bases left in between. The DNA for the CDR3 is TGTGCCAGCAGCCGCGTCCAGGGGGGCCTCACAGATACGCAGTATTTT. This translates into CASSRVQGGLTDTQYF.

J is TRBJ2-7 and V is TRBV4-1; TRBD1 is a possible D gene (6 bases). CDR3 length: 15 amino acids. CDR1 is MGHRA, CDR2 YSYEKL, per germline. The ends were cut back, 1 base at V and 3 bases at J, with 13 bases in the middle. In DNA form, the CDR3 reads TGCGCCAGCAGCCAAGGCCCAGGGGTAGGCTACGAGCAGTACTTC. It encodes CASSQGPGVGYEQYF.

This clone was counted a few times. Other DNA sequences in this sample translate to the same CDR3. The CDR3 coding sequence is TGTGCCAGCAGTTCATTCTACGAGCAGTACTTC. Translated: CASSSFYEQYF. The chain combines TRBV28 with TRBJ2-7; no clear D. Trimming left V 4 bases short and J 3 bases short, with 4 bases between. Per germline, CDR1 MDHEN and CDR2 SYDVKM. The CDR3 consists of 11 residues.

The genes are TRBV11-3 and TRBJ2-2, with unresolved D. Trimming shortened V by 0 bases and J by 4 bases, and 3 bases separated the two germline ends. CDR3 length: 13 residues. Germline V gene lookup returns CDR1 SGHNT and CDR2 YENEEA. The CDR3, as DNA: TGTGCCAGCAGCTTAGAGCCCACCGGGGAGCTGTTTTTT. Protein product: CASSLEPTGELFF.

The chain employs TRBV10-3 and TRBJ2-1; no reliable D call. Germline assignment: CDR1 ENHRY and CDR2 SYGVKD. CDR3 length equals 13 residues. The ends were cut back, 2 bases at V and 2 bases at J, with 4 bases in the middle. CDR3 loop: CAISETTYNEQFF. The CDR3, as DNA: TGTGCCATCAGTGAGACTACCTACAATGAGCAGTTCTTC.